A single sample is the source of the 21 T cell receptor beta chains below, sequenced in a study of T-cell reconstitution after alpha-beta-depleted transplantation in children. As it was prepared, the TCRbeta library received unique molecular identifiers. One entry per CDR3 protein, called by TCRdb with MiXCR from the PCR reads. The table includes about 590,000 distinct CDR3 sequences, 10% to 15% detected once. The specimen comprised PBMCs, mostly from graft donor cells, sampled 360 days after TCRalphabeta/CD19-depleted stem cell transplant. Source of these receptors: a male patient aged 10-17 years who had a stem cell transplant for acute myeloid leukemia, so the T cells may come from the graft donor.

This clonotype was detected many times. Here the CDR3 reads CASSFGGAGANVLTF. The CDR3 region has the DNA TGTGCCAGCAGTTTTGGGGGTGCTGGGGCCAACGTCCTGACTTTC. V and J are TRBV28 and TRBJ2-6; D possibly matches TRBD1 or TRBD2 (5 bases each). V was cut by 3 bases and J by 2 bases, with 8 bases left in between. Germline CDR1 and CDR2: MDHEN and SYDVKM. The CDR3 is 15 residues long.

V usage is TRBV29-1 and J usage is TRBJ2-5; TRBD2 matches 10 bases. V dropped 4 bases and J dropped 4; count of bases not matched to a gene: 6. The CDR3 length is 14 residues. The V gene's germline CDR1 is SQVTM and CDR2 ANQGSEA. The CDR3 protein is CSVGSGRSRETQYF. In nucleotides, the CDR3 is TGCAGCGTTGGTAGCGGGAGGTCGAGAGAGACCCAGTACTTC.

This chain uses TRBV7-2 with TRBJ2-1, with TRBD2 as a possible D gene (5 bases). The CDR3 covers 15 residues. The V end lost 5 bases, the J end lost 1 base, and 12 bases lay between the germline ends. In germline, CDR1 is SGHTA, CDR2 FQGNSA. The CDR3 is CASSHGKLSYNEQFF. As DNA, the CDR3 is TGTGCCAGCAGCCACGGGAAACTATCCTACAATGAGCAGTTCTTC.

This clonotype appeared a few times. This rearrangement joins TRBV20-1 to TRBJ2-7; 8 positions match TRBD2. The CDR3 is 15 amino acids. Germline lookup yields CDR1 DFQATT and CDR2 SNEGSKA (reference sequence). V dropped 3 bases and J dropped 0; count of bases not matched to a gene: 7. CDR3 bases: TGCAGTGCTAGCGATTCGACTAGCGTCTCCTACGAGCAGTACTTC. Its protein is CSASDSTSVSYEQYF.

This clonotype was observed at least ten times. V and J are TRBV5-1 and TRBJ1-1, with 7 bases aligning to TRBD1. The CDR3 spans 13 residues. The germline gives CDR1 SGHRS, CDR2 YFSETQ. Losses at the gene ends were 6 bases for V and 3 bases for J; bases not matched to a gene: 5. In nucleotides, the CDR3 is TGCGCCAGCACCGACAGGGCATACACTGAAGCTTTCTTT. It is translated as CASTDRAYTEAFF.

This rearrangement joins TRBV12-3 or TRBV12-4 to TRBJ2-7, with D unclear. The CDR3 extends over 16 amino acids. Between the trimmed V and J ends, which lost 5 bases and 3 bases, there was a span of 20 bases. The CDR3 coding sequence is TGTGCCAGCAGTCCATACGCCATACTTTCCCACTACGAGCAGTACTTC. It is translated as CASSPYAILSHYEQYF.

The CDR3 loop reads CASTHRLAGVYEQYF. CDR3 coding DNA: TGTGCCAGCACCCACCGACTAGCGGGAGTCTACGAGCAGTACTTC. The V and J genes are TRBV5-5 and TRBJ2-7; TRBD2 matches 12 bases. The germline V gene has CDR1 SGHKS and CDR2 YYEKEE (reference sequence). V shed 6 bases, J shed 3 bases, and the junction held 7 bases outside the gene matches. The CDR3 is 15 residues long. The whole variable domain, remainder taken from reference TRBV5-5 and TRBJ2-7, is DAGVTQSPTHLIKTRGQQVTLRCSPISGHKSVSWYQQVLGQGPQFIFQYYEKEERGRGNFPDRFSARQFPNYSSELNVNALLLGDSALYLCASTHRLAGVYEQYFGPGTRLTVT.

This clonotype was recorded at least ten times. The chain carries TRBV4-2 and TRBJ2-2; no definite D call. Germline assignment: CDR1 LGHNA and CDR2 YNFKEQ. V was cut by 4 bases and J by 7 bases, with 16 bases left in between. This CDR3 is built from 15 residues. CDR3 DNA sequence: TGTGCCAGCAGCCCTGTTAGTGGTATTAGCGGGGAGCTGTTTTTT. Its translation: CASSPVSGISGELFF.

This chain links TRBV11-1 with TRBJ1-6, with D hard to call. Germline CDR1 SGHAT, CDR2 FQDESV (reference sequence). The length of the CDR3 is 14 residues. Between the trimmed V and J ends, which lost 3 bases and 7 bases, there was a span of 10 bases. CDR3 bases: TGTGCCAGCAGCTTCGAAGGGAACAATTCACCCCTCCACTTT. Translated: CASSFEGNNSPLHF.

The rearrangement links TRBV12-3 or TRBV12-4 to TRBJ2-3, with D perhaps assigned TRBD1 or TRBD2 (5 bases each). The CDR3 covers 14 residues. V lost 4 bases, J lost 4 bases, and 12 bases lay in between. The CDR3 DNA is TGTGCCAGCAGTTGGGGGATCGGGCCAGATACGCAGTATTTT. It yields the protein CASSWGIGPDTQYF.

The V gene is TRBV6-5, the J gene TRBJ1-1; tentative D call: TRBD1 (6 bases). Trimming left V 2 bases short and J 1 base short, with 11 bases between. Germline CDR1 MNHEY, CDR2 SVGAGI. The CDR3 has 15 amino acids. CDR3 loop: CASSYDTGTNTEAFF. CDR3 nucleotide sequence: TGTGCCAGCAGTTACGATACAGGGACGAACACTGAAGCTTTCTTT.

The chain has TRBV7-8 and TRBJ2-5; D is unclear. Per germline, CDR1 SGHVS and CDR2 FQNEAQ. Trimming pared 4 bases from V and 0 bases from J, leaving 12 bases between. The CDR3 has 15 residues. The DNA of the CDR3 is TGTGCCAGCAGCTCAGAGACCCAGTACCAAGAGACCCAGTACTTC. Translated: CASSSETQYQETQYF.

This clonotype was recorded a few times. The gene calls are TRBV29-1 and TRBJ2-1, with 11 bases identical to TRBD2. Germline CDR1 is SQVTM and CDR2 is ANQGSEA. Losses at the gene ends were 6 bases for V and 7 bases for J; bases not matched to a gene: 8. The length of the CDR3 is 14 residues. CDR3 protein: CSVSVSSGRNEQFF. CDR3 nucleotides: TGCAGCGTGTCGGTGTCTAGCGGGAGGAATGAGCAGTTCTTC.

As DNA, the CDR3 is TGCAGTGCTAGACGCAGGGGAGGGCCTGAAGCTTTCTTT. Residues: CSARRRGGPEAFF. The chain is built from TRBV20-1 and TRBJ1-1; the D gene is possibly TRBD1 (6 bases). Looked up from germline, CDR1 is DFQATT and CDR2 is SNEGSKA (reference sequence). This CDR3 is built from 13 residues. The V and J ends lost 2 bases and 6 bases respectively, with 13 bases between them.

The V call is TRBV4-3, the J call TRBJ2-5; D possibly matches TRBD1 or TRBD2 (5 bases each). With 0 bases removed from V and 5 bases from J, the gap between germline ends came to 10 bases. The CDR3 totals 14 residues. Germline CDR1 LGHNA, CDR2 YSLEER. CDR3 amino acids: CASSQDEGQETQYF. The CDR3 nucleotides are TGCGCCAGCAGCCAAGACGAGGGGCAGGAGACCCAGTACTTC.

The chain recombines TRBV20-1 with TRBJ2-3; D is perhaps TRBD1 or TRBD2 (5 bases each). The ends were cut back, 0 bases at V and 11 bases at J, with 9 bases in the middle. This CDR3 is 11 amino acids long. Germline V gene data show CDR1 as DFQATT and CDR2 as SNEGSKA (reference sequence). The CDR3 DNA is TGCAGTGCTAGAGACGGGACCATGCAGTATTTT. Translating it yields CSARDGTMQYF.

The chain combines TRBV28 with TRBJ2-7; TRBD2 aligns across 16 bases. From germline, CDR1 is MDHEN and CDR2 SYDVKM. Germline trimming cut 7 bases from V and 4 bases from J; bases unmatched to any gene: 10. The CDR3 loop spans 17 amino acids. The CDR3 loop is CASTMGGTSGREYEQYF. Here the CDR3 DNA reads TGTGCCAGCACTATGGGGGGGACTAGCGGGAGGGAATACGAGCAGTACTTC.

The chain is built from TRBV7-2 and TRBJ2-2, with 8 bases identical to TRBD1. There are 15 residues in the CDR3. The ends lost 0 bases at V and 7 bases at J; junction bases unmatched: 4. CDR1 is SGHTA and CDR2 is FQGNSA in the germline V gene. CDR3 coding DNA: TGTGCCAGCAGCTTAGCGCCAGGGGGCAACGGGGAGCTGTTTTTT. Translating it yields CASSLAPGGNGELFF.

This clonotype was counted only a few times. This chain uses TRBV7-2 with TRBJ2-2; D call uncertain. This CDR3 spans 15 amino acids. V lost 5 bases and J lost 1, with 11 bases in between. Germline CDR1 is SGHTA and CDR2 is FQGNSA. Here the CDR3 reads CASSATLLNTGELFF. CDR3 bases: TGTGCCAGCAGCGCCACCTTATTGAACACCGGGGAGCTGTTTTTT.

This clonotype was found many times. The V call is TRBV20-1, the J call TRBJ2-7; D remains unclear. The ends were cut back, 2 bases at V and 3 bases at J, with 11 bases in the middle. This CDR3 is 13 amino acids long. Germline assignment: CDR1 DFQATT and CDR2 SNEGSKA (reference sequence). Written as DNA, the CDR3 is TGCAGTGCTAGACTAGTCATCAACTACGAGCAGTACTTC. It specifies CSARLVINYEQYF.

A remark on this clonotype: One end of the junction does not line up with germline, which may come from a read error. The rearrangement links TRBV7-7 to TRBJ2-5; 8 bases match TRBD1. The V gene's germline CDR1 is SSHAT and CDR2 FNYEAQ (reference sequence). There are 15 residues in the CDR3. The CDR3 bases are TGTGCTAGCAGCTTAGGAAGACAGGGGAGTGAGACCCAGTACTTC. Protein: CASSLGRQGSETQYF.